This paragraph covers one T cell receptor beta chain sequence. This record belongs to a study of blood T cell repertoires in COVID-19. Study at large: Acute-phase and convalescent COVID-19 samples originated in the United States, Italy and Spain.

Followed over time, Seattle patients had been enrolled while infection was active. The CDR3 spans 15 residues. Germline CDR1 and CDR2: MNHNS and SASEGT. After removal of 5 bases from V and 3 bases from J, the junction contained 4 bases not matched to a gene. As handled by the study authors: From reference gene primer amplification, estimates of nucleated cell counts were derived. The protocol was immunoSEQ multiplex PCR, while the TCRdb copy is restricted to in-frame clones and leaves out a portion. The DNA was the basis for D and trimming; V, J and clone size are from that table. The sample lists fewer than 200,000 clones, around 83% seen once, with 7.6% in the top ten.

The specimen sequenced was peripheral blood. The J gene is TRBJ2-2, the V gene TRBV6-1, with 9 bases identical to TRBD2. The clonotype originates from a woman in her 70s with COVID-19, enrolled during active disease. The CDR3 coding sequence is TGTGCCAGCAGTCGCTTAGCGGGAGACACCGGGGAGCTGTTTTTT. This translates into CASSRLAGDTGELFF.